The next 8 T cell receptor beta chains were all read from a single sample in a study of cytomegalovirus exposure and HLA in healthy donors. PCR amplification relied on 60 Vbeta primers (plus 13 Jbeta primers). The method was immunoSEQ multiplex PCR; TCRdb's version includes in-frame clones alone and lacks a portion of them. The repertoire holds 150,000 to 200,000 clones, with about three quarters as singletons. Sequenced input: PBMCs. The receptors were gathered from a woman aged 40-49 years in good health and CMV-seronegative.

This chain connects TRBV5-5 to TRBJ2-7; D call uncertain. V was pared by 0 bases and J by 0 bases, with 10 bases between. Germline CDR1 and CDR2: SGHKS and YYEKEE (reference sequence). The CDR3 runs 15 residues. The chain's CDR3 is CASSLGGVSSYEQYF. The CDR3 region has the DNA TGTGCCAGCAGCTTGGGCGGCGTGAGCTCCTACGAGCAGTACTTC.

The J gene is TRBJ2-7, the V gene TRBV30, with D hard to call. The germline V and J ends were trimmed by 2 bases and 6 bases, with 11 bases remaining between them. CDR3 size: 12 residues. Germline values: CDR1 GTSNPN, CDR2 SVGIG (reference sequence). The CDR3 region is CAWSPYTGEQYF. The CDR3 DNA reads TGTGCCTGGAGTCCTTATACGGGCGAGCAGTACTTC.

The chain links TRBV6-1 to TRBJ1-2, with D hard to call. The V and J ends lost 0 bases and 6 bases respectively, with 11 bases between them. Per germline, CDR1 MNHNS and CDR2 SASEGT. This CDR3 contains 14 residues. The CDR3 region is CASSEAWVRNGYTF. CDR3 DNA: TGTGCCAGCAGTGAAGCTTGGGTGAGGAATGGCTACACCTTC.

This clone has just a few counts. This chain connects TRBV6-5 to TRBJ1-2; possibly TRBD1 for D (6 bases). The CDR3 is 14 residues long. The V gene's germline CDR1 is MNHEY and CDR2 SVGAGI. Trimming pared 6 bases from V and 4 bases from J, leaving 15 bases between. DNA for the CDR3: TGTGCCAGCAGAACAGGGCGGTACTTCTATGGCTACACCTTC. It codes for CASRTGRYFYGYTF.

V is TRBV29-1 and J is TRBJ1-2, with D hard to call. CDR1 SQVTM and CDR2 ANQGSEA come from the germline V gene. With 3 bases removed from V and 0 bases from J, the gap between germline ends came to 11 bases. There are 14 residues in the CDR3. The CDR3 spells CSVELATSNYGYTF. Here the CDR3 DNA reads TGCAGCGTTGAGCTGGCGACATCTAACTATGGCTACACCTTC.

The CDR3 DNA is TGTGCCAGCAGTCCAGGGGTTAGCGAGGCCTACGAGCAGTACGTC. It specifies CASSPGVSEAYEQYV. The V and J genes are TRBV28 and TRBJ2-7; possibly TRBD1 for D (6 bases). The CDR3 has 15 residues. Germline V gene sequence: CDR1 MDHEN, CDR2 SYDVKM. The ends were cut back, 5 bases at V and 2 bases at J, with 16 bases in the middle.

This clone was found once. V is TRBV11-2 and J is TRBJ2-1; unclear D gene. Germline-derived CDR1 and CDR2 are SGHAT and FQNNGV. Trimming removed 3 bases at V and 2 bases at J, with 17 bases between. This CDR3 is 17 amino acids long. Here the CDR3 reads CASSFRDAENPYNEQFF. The CDR3 DNA reads TGTGCCAGCAGCTTTAGAGATGCGGAAAACCCCTACAATGAGCAGTTCTTC.

The chain joins TRBV18 to TRBJ2-7, with D tentatively TRBD1 (5 bases). The CDR3 runs 15 residues. Trimming left V 2 bases short and J 1 base short, with 12 bases between. The germline CDR1 and CDR2 sequences are KGHSH and LQKENI. In DNA, the CDR3 is TGTGCCAGCTCACCAGAAGGGGTCCTTTCCTACGAGCAGTACTTC. Translation gives CASSPEGVLSYEQYF.